The sequence of this TCR beta chain was determined in a study of cytomegalovirus exposure and HLA in healthy donors. General observations from the study: Most sequenced TCRs were rare (though some public TCRs occurred in many donors). Sequencing probably produced one cluster of sequence variants that were highly shared.

Germline V CDR1 and CDR2: SEHNR, FQNEAQ (reference sequence). V gave up 6 bases and J gave up 2 bases; unmatched junction bases: 7. The CDR3 runs 15 residues. A note on this clone: Its antigen is undetermined.

The PCR contained 60 Vbeta and 13 Jbeta primers. Under the authors' procedure: In a later analysis, the count reached approximately 80 million unique TCR beta chains, with 9 million to 11 million shared. Using immunoSEQ multiplex PCR, the repertoire was profiled, and TCRdb retains in-frame clones only, with some absent. V, J and clone size are taken as reported in that table, and D and trimming were inferred from the DNA itself. The sample records 60,000 to 85,000 clones, around 79% being singletons. This rearrangement joins TRBV7-9 to TRBJ1-2; 9 bases agree with TRBD1. Sequenced sample: PBMCs. The source of this sequence is a middle-aged man in good health and CMV-seronegative. The DNA of the CDR3 is TGTGCCAGCAGTTTCACCGGGACAGGGAACTATGGCTACACCTTC. This gives the protein CASSFTGTGNYGYTF. The full variable domain, in which reference TRBV7-9 and TRBJ1-2 provide the parts outside the CDR3, is DTGVSQNPRHKITKRGQNVTFRCDPISEHNRLYWYRQTLGQGPEFLTYFQNEAQLEKSRLLSDRFSAERPKGSFSTLEIQRTEQGDSAMYLCASSFTGTGNYGYTFGSGTRLTVV.